These 21 T cell receptor beta chains originate from one sample sequenced in a study of cytomegalovirus exposure and HLA in healthy donors. Generated by immunoSEQ multiplex PCR, the TCRdb table keeps only in-frame clones and is missing some. The sample holds more than 65,000 clones, approximately 96% seen once. Sequences were obtained from PBMCs. The receptors come from a woman younger than 30 in good health and CMV-seronegative.

This chain connects TRBV10-3 to TRBJ2-7; 8 bases match TRBD1. CDR3 length: 12 amino acids. The J segment lost 5 bases and the V segment lost 6 bases, leaving 3 bases of the junction unmatched. Germline CDR1 reads ENHRY; CDR2 reads SYGVKD. This chain's CDR3 is CAIRVTGDEQYF. The DNA for the CDR3 is TGTGCCATCAGGGTGACAGGGGACGAGCAGTACTTC.

The chain carries TRBV5-4 and TRBJ2-1; D gene ambiguous. The ends were cut back, 0 bases at V and 9 bases at J, with 10 bases in the middle. CDR1 is SGHNT, CDR2 YYREEE, per germline (reference sequence). The CDR3 covers 13 residues. In DNA form, the CDR3 reads TGTGCCAGCAGCTTGGACCGCTGGGCTGAGCAGTTCTTC. Protein sequence: CASSLDRWAEQFF.

The rearrangement uses TRBV19 and TRBJ2-7; 8 nucleotides line up with TRBD1. With 1 base clipped from V and 4 bases from J, the junction kept 9 bases outside the gene matches. Germline V gene data show CDR1 as LNHDA and CDR2 as SQIVND (reference sequence). The CDR3 runs to 16 residues. The DNA of the CDR3 is TGTGCCAGTAGTATAGTTCTTTCCGGGACAGGATACGAGCAGTACTTC. This codes for CASSIVLSGTGYEQYF.

The chain carries TRBV19 and TRBJ1-2; no clear D gene. This CDR3 contains 13 residues. Trimming stripped 8 bases from V and 7 bases from J, with 17 bases between. Germline CDR1 reads LNHDA; CDR2 reads SQIVND (reference sequence). The CDR3 DNA reads as TGTGCCAGTTCCGCGATAGCCCCCAGTGGCTACACCTTC. This codes for CASSAIAPSGYTF.

V usage is TRBV29-1 and J usage is TRBJ1-4; TRBD1 is a possible D gene (5 bases). The germline CDR1 and CDR2 sequences are SQVTM and ANQGSEA. The V gene lost 5 bases and the J gene lost 7 bases, with 17 bases spanning the gap. CDR3 length: 14 residues. The CDR3 protein is CSVTGRGVGEKLFF. In nucleotides, the CDR3 is TGCAGCGTTACGGGGAGGGGAGTAGGTGAAAAACTGTTTTTT. Based on the CDR3 plus reference TRBV29-1 and TRBJ1-4, the full variable domain is SAVISQKPSRDICQRGTSLTIQCQVDSQVTMMFWYRQQPGQSLTLIATANQGSEATYESGFVIDKFPISRPNLTFSTLTVSNMSPEDSSIYLCSVTGRGVGEKLFFGSGTQLSVL.

The chain combines TRBV21-1 with TRBJ2-7; the DNA was not compared with TRBD1, the D call given in the table. TRBV21-1 is a recognized pseudogene. The CDR3 covers 15 residues. CDR3 nucleotides: TGTGCCAGCAGCAAATTGGGGGCGCCCTCCTACGAGCAGTACTTC. It yields the protein CASSKLGAPSYEQYF.

The rearrangement uses TRBV27 and TRBJ1-1; 7 bases fit TRBD1. CDR3 length: 16 residues. J was trimmed by 0 bases and V by 3 bases; bases with no gene match: 7. Germline CDR1 MNHEY, CDR2 SMNVEV (reference sequence). The CDR3 reads CASSFFPGQMNTEAFF. The CDR3 region has the DNA TGTGCCAGCAGTTTTTTTCCGGGACAGATGAACACTGAAGCTTTCTTT.

The V call is TRBV6-4, the J call TRBJ1-6; TRBD1 aligns across 9 bases. V dropped 7 bases and J dropped 9; count of bases not matched to a gene: 4. Germline CDR1 MRHNA, CDR2 SNTAGT. This CDR3 region has 13 residues. This CDR3 reads CASTSGQGSPLHF. The DNA for the CDR3 is TGTGCCAGCACCTCGGGACAGGGTTCACCCCTCCACTTT.

The gene calls are TRBV6-1 and TRBJ1-5; D not certain. The germline V gene has CDR1 MNHNS and CDR2 SASEGT. Trimming stripped 0 bases from V and 4 bases from J, with 7 bases between. The CDR3 loop spans 14 amino acids. DNA for the CDR3: TGTGCCAGCAGTGAAGCATGGAGAAATCAGCCCCAGCATTTT. It encodes CASSEAWRNQPQHF.

This chain joins TRBV29-1 and TRBJ1-4, with D perhaps TRBD1 (5 bases). Germline V gives CDR1 SQVTM, CDR2 ANQGSEA. This CDR3 contains 15 residues. V lost 6 bases and J 6 bases, leaving 20 bases between the germline ends. In nucleotides, the CDR3 is TGCAGCGTGGCGCAGGTAGGGGCGTCCGATGAAAAACTGTTTTTT. It specifies CSVAQVGASDEKLFF.

The chain combines TRBV5-1 with TRBJ2-7; D possibly corresponds to TRBD2 (5 bases). The V end lost 6 bases, the J end lost 0 bases, and 16 bases lay between the germline ends. The germline V gene encodes CDR1 SGHRS and CDR2 YFSETQ. The CDR3 extends over 15 amino acids. The CDR3 is CASTVLSGSSYEQYF. In nucleotides, the CDR3 is TGCGCCAGCACCGTGTTGAGCGGAAGCTCCTACGAGCAGTACTTC.

This clone has a single count. V gene TRBV4-1 combines with J gene TRBJ2-5; tentatively, D is TRBD1 (6 bases). The ends were cut back, 2 bases at V and 2 bases at J, with 12 bases in the middle. Germline CDR1 and CDR2: MGHRA and YSYEKL. This CDR3 contains 15 residues. The CDR3 bases are TGCGCCAGCAGCCAACCGATCGGGACACAAGAGACCCAGTACTTC. Translated, it gives CASSQPIGTQETQYF.

The genes are TRBV29-1 and TRBJ2-2, with D hard to call. This CDR3 is 10 amino acids long. Germline assignment: CDR1 SQVTM and CDR2 ANQGSEA. Trimming shortened V by 4 bases and J by 6 bases, and 3 bases separated the two germline ends. The CDR3 region has the DNA TGCAGCGTTGTATCCGGGGAGCTGTTTTTT. Encoded protein: CSVVSGELFF.

This chain connects TRBV2 to TRBJ2-3, with 16 positions matching TRBD2. V shed 8 bases, J shed 3 bases, and the junction held 11 bases outside the gene matches. Germline CDR1 and CDR2: SNHLY and FYNNEI. The CDR3 is 18 amino acids. The CDR3 DNA reads TGTGCCAGCGGGAGACCGGGACTAGCGGGAGGGCCAACAGATACGCAGTATTTT. This codes for CASGRPGLAGGPTDTQYF.

This chain joins TRBV10-1 and TRBJ2-7; 8 bases are a match to TRBD1. V shed 2 bases and J 6 bases; nucleotides not matched to a gene: 3. CDR1 is WNHNN, CDR2 SYGVQD, per germline (reference sequence). The CDR3 spans 13 residues. The CDR3 region is CASSEGQGSEQYF. CDR3 nucleotide sequence: TGCGCCAGCAGTGAGGGACAGGGAAGCGAGCAGTACTTC.

Only one count was recorded for this clone. The chain joins TRBV4-1 to TRBJ1-5, with no clear D. This CDR3 has 16 amino acids. Germline V gene lookup returns CDR1 MGHRA and CDR2 YSYEKL. The ends were cut back, 1 base at V and 9 bases at J, with 19 bases in the middle. In DNA form, the CDR3 reads TGCGCCAGCAGCCAAGTGGAGGGCTCTGAGTTTTGGCCCCAGCATTTT. Its protein product is CASSQVEGSEFWPQHF.

This clone was recorded a few times. This sequence joins TRBV7-8 and TRBJ2-3; 11 bases fit TRBD2. Trimming at V came to 5 bases and at J to 4 bases, leaving 14 bases not matched to a gene. The CDR3 has 18 amino acids. The germline gives CDR1 SGHVS, CDR2 FQNEAQ. The CDR3 sequence is CASSPPRRLAGRADTQYF. CDR3 coding DNA: TGTGCCAGCAGCCCCCCCCGGAGACTAGCGGGACGAGCAGATACGCAGTATTTT.

The chain is built from TRBV18 and TRBJ1-1; 12 nucleotides align to TRBD1. The CDR3 contains 17 residues. Germline V gene data show CDR1 as KGHSH and CDR2 as LQKENI. V was clipped by 2 bases and J by 8 bases; unmatched bases: 12. The CDR3 nucleotides read TGTGCCAGCTCACCAGGGACAGGGGGCACGAGGTGGAGCGAAGCTTTCTTT. Its translation is CASSPGTGGTRWSEAFF.

J is TRBJ2-7 and V is TRBV19; D might be TRBD2 (6 bases). The CDR3 is 15 residues long. CDR1 and CDR2 (germline): LNHDA, SQIVND (reference sequence). V gave up 0 bases and J gave up 4 bases, with 13 bases separating them. The chain's CDR3 is CASSIDRRGGYEQYF. The CDR3 nucleotides are TGTGCCAGTAGTATAGATAGGAGGGGCGGTTACGAGCAGTACTTC.

This chain connects TRBV14 to TRBJ2-7, with a tentative D call TRBD2 (5 bases). Germline V gives CDR1 SGHDN, CDR2 FVKESK. The ends were cut back, 4 bases at V and 8 bases at J, with 12 bases in the middle. CDR3 length: 12 amino acids. The CDR3 region has the DNA TGTGCCAGCAGCCCACCTGGGAGCAAGCAGTACTTC. It is translated as CASSPPGSKQYF.

The chain carries TRBV4-2 and TRBJ2-1; 7 nucleotides agree with TRBD2. The ends lost 4 bases at V and 6 bases at J; junction bases unmatched: 18. This CDR3 has 18 amino acids. Per germline, CDR1 LGHNA and CDR2 YNFKEQ. CDR3 loop: CASSLPKGREFWLNEQFF. Written as DNA, the CDR3 is TGTGCCAGCAGCCTACCAAAGGGGCGGGAGTTCTGGCTCAATGAGCAGTTCTTC.